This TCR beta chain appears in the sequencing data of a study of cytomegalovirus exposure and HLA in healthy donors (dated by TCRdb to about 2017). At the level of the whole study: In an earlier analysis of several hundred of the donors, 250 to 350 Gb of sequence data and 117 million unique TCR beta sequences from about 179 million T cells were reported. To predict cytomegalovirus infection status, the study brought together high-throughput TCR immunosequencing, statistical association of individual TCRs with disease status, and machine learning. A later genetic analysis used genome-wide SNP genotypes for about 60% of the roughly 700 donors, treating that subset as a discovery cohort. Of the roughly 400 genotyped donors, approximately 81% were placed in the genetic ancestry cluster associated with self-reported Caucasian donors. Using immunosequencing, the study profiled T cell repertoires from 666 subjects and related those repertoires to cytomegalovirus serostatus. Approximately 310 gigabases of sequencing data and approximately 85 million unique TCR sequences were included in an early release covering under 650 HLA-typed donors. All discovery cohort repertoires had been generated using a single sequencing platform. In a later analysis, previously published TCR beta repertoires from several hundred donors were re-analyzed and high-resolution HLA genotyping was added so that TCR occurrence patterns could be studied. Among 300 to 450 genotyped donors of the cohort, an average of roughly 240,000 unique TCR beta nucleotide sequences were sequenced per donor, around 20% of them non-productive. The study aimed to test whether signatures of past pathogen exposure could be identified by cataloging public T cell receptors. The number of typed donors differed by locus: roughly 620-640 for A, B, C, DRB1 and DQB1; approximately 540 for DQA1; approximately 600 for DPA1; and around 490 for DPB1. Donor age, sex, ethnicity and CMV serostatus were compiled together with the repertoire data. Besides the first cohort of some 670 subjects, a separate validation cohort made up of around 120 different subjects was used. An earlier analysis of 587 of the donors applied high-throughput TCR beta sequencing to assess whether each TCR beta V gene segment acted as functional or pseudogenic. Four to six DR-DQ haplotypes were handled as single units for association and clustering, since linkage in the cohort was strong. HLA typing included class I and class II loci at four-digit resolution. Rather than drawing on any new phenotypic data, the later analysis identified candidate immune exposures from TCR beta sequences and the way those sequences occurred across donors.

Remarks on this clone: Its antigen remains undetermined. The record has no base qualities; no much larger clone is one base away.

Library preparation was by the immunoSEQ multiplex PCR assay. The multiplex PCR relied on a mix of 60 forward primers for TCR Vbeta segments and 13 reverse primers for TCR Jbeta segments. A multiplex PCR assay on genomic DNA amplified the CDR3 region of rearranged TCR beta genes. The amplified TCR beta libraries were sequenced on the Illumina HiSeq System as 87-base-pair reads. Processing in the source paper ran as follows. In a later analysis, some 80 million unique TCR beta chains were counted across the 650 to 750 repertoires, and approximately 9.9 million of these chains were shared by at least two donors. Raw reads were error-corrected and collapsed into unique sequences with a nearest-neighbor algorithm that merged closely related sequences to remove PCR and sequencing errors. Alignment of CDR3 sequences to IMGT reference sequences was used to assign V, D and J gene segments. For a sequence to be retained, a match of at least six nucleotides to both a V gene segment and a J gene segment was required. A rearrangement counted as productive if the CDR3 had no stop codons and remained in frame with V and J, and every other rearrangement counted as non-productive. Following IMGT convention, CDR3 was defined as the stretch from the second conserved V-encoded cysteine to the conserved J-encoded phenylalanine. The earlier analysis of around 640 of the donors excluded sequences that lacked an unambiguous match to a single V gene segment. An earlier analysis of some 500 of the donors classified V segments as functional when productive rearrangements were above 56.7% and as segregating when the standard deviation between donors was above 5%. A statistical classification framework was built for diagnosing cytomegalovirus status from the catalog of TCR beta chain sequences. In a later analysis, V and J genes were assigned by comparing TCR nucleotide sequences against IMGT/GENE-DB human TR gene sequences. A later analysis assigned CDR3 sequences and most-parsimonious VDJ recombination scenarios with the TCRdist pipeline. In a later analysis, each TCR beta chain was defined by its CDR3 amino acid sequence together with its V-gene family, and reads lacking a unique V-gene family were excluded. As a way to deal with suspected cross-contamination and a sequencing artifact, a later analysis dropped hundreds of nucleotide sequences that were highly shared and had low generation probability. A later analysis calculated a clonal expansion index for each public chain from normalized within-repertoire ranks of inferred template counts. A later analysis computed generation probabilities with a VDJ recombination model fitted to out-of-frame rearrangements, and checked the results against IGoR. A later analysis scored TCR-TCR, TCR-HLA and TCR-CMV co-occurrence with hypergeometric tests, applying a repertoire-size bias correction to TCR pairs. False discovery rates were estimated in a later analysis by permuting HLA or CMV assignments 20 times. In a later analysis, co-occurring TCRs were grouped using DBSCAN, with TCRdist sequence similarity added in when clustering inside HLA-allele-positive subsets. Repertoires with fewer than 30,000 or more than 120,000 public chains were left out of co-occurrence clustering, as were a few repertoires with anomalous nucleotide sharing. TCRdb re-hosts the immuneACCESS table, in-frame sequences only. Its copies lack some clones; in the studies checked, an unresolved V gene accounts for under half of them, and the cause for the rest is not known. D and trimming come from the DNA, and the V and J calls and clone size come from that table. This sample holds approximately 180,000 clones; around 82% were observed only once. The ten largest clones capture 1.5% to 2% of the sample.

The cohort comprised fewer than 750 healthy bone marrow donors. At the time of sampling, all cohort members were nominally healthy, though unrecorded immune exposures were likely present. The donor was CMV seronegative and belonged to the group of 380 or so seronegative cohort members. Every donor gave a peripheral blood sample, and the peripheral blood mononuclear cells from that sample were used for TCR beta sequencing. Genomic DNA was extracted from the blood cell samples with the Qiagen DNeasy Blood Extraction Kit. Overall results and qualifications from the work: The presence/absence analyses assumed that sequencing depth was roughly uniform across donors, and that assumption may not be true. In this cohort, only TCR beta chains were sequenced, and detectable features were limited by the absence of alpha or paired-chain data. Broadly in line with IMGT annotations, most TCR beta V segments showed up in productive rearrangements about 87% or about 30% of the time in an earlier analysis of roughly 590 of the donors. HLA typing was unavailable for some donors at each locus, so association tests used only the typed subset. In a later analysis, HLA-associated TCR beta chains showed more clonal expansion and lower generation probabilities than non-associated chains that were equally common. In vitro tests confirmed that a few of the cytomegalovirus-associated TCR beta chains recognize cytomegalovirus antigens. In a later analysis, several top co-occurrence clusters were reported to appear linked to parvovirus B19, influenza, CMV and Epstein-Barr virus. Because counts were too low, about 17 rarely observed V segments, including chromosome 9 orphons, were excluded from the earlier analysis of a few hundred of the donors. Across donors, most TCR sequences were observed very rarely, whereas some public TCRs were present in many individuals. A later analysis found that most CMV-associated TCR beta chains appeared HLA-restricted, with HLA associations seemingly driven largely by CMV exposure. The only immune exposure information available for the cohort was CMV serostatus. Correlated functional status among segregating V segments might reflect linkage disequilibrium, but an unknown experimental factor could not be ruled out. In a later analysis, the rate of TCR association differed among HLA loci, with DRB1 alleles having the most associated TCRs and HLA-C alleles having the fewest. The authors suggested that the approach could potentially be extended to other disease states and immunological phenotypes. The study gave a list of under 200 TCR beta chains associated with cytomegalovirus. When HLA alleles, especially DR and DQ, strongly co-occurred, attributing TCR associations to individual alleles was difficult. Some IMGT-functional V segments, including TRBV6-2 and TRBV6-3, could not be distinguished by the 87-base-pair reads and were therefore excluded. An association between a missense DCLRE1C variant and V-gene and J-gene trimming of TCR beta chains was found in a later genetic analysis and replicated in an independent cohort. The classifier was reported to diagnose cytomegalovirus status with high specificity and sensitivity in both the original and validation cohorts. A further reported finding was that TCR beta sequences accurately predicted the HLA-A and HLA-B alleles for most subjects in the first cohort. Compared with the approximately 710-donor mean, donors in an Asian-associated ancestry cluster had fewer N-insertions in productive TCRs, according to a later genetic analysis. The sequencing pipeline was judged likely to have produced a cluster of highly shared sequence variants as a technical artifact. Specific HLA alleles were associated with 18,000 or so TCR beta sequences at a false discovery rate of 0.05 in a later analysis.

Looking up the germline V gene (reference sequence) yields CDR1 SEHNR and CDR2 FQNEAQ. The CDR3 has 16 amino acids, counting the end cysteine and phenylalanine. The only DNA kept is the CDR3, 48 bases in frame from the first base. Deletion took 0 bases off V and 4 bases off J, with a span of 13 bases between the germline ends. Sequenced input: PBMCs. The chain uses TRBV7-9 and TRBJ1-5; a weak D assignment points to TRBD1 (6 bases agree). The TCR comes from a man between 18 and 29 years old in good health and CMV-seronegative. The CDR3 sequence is CASSLARSGENQPQHF. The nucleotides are TGTGCCAGCAGCTTAGCGAGGTCAGGGGAAAATCAGCCCCAGCATTTT.